These 17 T cell receptor beta chains were sequenced from one sample in a study of T-cell memory formation after mild COVID-19. TCRdb processed the 5' RACE reads anew with MiXCR; each CDR3 protein has one entry. The table includes approximately 99,000 distinct CDR3 sequences, 15% to 20% detected once. Input material: PBMCs or a T cell subset sorted from them (not recorded which). Receptors originate from a man aged 18 to 30 who had mild COVID-19 (a few samples of this study predate the infection). Cell type and time point are not known.

The sample holds a few counts of this clonotype. The rearrangement uses TRBV5-6 and TRBJ2-7, with a possible D match to TRBD1 (5 bases). Germline lookup yields CDR1 SGHDT and CDR2 YYEEEE. The length of the CDR3 is 12 residues. The ends were cut back, 1 base at V and 6 bases at J, with 8 bases in the middle. The CDR3 DNA sequence: TGTGCCAGCAGCTTGCTCAGGGCCGAGCAGTACTTC. Its translation: CASSLLRAEQYF. Based on the CDR3 plus reference TRBV5-6 and TRBJ2-7, the full variable domain is DAGVTQSPTHLIKTRGQQVTLRCSPKSGHDTVSWYQQALGQGPQFIFQYYEEEERQRGNFPDRFSGHQFPNYSSELNVNALLLGDSALYLCASSLLRAEQYFGPGTRLTVT.

This clonotype has a handful of counts. The genes are TRBV11-2 and TRBJ2-1, with D unresolved. The V end lost 0 bases, the J end lost 5 bases, and 8 bases lay between the germline ends. Germline CDR1 and CDR2: SGHAT and FQNNGV. CDR3 size: 14 residues. CDR3: CASSLDRPDNEQFF. The CDR3 DNA reads TGTGCCAGCAGCTTAGATCGGCCAGACAATGAGCAGTTCTTC.

This chain joins TRBV5-1 and TRBJ2-1; tentative D call: TRBD2 (5 bases). Trimming left V 4 bases short and J 6 bases short, with 14 bases between. Germline V gene lookup returns CDR1 SGHRS and CDR2 YFSETQ. The CDR3 is 14 residues long. CDR3 sequence: CASSAPSSVNEQFF. CDR3 coding DNA: TGCGCCAGCAGCGCCCCAAGTAGCGTCAATGAGCAGTTCTTC.

This clonotype has at least ten counts. The rearrangement joins TRBV6-1 to TRBJ1-4; the match to TRBD1 covers 7 bases. After removal of 5 bases from V and 10 bases from J, the junction contained 10 bases not matched to a gene. Germline-derived CDR1 and CDR2 are MNHNS and SASEGT. This CDR3 region has 14 residues. CDR3 protein: CASSPDRETGKLFF. CDR3 nucleotide sequence: TGTGCCAGCAGTCCCGACAGGGAAACCGGAAAACTGTTTTTT.

J is TRBJ1-1 and V is TRBV5-6; D gene ambiguous. With 4 bases removed from V and 5 bases from J, the gap between germline ends came to 12 bases. The CDR3 spans 13 residues. In germline, CDR1 is SGHDT, CDR2 YYEEEE. CDR3 nucleotides: TGTGCCAGCAGCCGCTATGGCAGGACTGAAGCTTTCTTT. This gives the protein CASSRYGRTEAFF.

This clonotype was found a few times. The gene calls are TRBV10-3 and TRBJ1-6, with D perhaps matching TRBD1 (5 bases). There are 17 residues in the CDR3. Trimming took off 0 bases at V and 1 base at J, with 10 bases between the two ends. CDR1 is ENHRY, CDR2 SYGVKD, per germline. The CDR3 here is CAISESGGGSYNSPLHF. Written as DNA, the CDR3 is TGTGCCATCAGTGAGTCGGGGGGGGGATCCTATAATTCACCCCTCCACTTT.

The chain employs TRBV6-5 and TRBJ1-2; 8 nucleotides align to TRBD1. The germline CDR1 and CDR2 sequences are MNHEY and SVGAGI. The CDR3 spans 13 residues. The V segment lost 5 bases and the J segment 4 bases; nucleotides outside the gene matches: 3. The CDR3 region is CASSTGQVYGYTF. The CDR3 bases are TGTGCCAGCAGTACGGGACAGGTCTATGGCTACACCTTC.

This sequence joins TRBV12-3 or TRBV12-4 and TRBJ2-7; D is unresolved. The CDR3 is 13 residues long. The V and J ends lost 5 bases and 2 bases respectively, with 10 bases between them. The CDR3, as DNA: TGTGCCAGCAGTAATACCGTACCCTACGAGCAGTACTTC. Amino acid sequence: CASSNTVPYEQYF.

This chain links TRBV5-1 with TRBJ1-4; 7 nucleotides agree with TRBD1. V shed 0 bases, J shed 8 bases, and the junction held 4 bases outside the gene matches. This CDR3 is 14 amino acids long. Per germline, CDR1 SGHRS and CDR2 YFSETQ. The CDR3 DNA reads as TGCGCCAGCAGCTTGGGCCAGGGGGTGGAAAAACTGTTTTTT. This gives the protein CASSLGQGVEKLFF.

The sample holds a few counts of this clonotype. J is TRBJ2-1 and V is TRBV7-9; TRBD2 matches at 9 bases. This CDR3 contains 16 residues. V lost 0 bases to trimming and J lost 4 bases; unmatched junction nucleotides: 4. Looked up from germline, CDR1 is SEHNR and CDR2 is FQNEAQ (reference sequence). This CDR3 reads CASSLARLAGYNEQFF. The CDR3 region has the DNA TGTGCCAGCAGCTTAGCGCGGCTAGCGGGGTACAATGAGCAGTTCTTC. The entire variable domain, with the rest obtained from reference TRBV7-9 and TRBJ2-1, is as follows: DTGVSQNPRHKITKRGQNVTFRCDPISEHNRLYWYRQTLGQGPEFLTYFQNEAQLEKSRLLSDRFSAERPKGSFSTLEIQRTEQGDSAMYLCASSLARLAGYNEQFFGPGTRLTVL.

This clonotype was observed at least ten times. The V call is TRBV20-1, the J call TRBJ2-1; 8 nucleotides line up with TRBD2. The CDR3 runs 15 residues. The trim removed 5 bases at V and 9 bases at J, leaving 15 bases unmatched. Germline V lookup: CDR1 DFQATT, CDR2 SNEGSKA (reference sequence). This chain's CDR3 is CSAATGTSNLGEQFF. CDR3 coding DNA: TGCAGTGCTGCGACCGGGACTAGTAATCTCGGTGAGCAGTTCTTC.

This rearrangement joins TRBV7-2 to TRBJ2-1; TRBD2 matches at 10 bases. The CDR3 consists of 17 residues. Germline values: CDR1 SGHTA, CDR2 FQGNSA. Trimming took 5 bases from V and 7 from J; bases not matched to a gene: 14. The CDR3, as DNA: TGTGCCAGCAGCCTCACCCCTTCTAGCGGGGGTCTAAATGAGCAGTTCTTC. Residues: CASSLTPSSGGLNEQFF.

V gene TRBV7-2 combines with J gene TRBJ2-2; D unresolved. Germline V lookup: CDR1 SGHTA, CDR2 FQGNSA. The CDR3 spans 13 residues. The ends were cut back, 2 bases at V and 6 bases at J, with 7 bases in the middle. This CDR3 is CASSLNPPGELFF. As DNA, the CDR3 is TGTGCCAGCAGCTTAAACCCGCCCGGGGAGCTGTTTTTT.

In this sample, this clonotype turned up a few times. The chain is built from TRBV11-1 and TRBJ1-1; 9 nucleotides line up with TRBD1. V lost 5 bases to trimming and J lost 4 bases; unmatched junction nucleotides: 14. Per germline, CDR1 SGHAT and CDR2 FQDESV (reference sequence). This CDR3 is 17 amino acids long. The CDR3 here is CASSRPGTGKMGTEAFF. CDR3 nucleotide sequence: TGTGCCAGCAGCCGTCCCGGGACAGGGAAGATGGGCACTGAAGCTTTCTTT.

This clonotype was recorded a few times. The chain recombines TRBV4-3 with TRBJ2-2; no clear D gene. The germline V and J ends were trimmed by 0 bases and 1 base, with 9 bases remaining between them. The germline CDR1 and CDR2 sequences are LGHNA and YSLEER. This CDR3 region has 16 residues. The chain's CDR3 is CASSQEGSLNTGELFF. The CDR3 DNA reads as TGCGCCAGCAGCCAAGAAGGCTCGTTGAACACCGGGGAGCTGTTTTTT.

This clonotype was seen ten or more times. V and J are TRBV5-5 and TRBJ1-5; D is possibly TRBD1 (5 bases). The ends were cut back, 0 bases at V and 2 bases at J, with 6 bases in the middle. The CDR3 is 14 amino acids. Germline lookup yields CDR1 SGHKS and CDR2 YYEKEE (reference sequence). The CDR3 DNA reads as TGTGCCAGCAGCTTGGGGGGGGGCAATCAGCCCCAGCATTTT. The encoded protein is CASSLGGGNQPQHF.

The genes are TRBV28 and TRBJ2-6; D assignment may be TRBD1 or TRBD2 (5 bases each). This CDR3 contains 14 residues. Germline loops: CDR1 MDHEN, CDR2 SYDVKM. V lost 10 bases to trimming and J lost 1 base, with 11 bases between them. Written as DNA, the CDR3 is TGTGCCACCTCGAGGGGATCTGGGGCCAACGTCCTGACTTTC. Protein product: CATSRGSGANVLTF.